These 13 T cell receptor beta chains originate from one sample sequenced in a study of tumor-infiltrating lymphocytes in oesophageal squamous cell carcinoma. TCRdb reanalysed the PCR reads using MiXCR and keeps one entry per CDR3 protein. The sample lists about 20,000 distinct CDR3 sequences, roughly 43% occurring once. The sample was normal esophageal tissue next to the tumor. These receptor sequences come from a male donor with esophageal squamous cell carcinoma.

This clonotype has a handful of counts. The V and J genes are TRBV5-1 and TRBJ2-3, with 9 nucleotides matching TRBD1. Trimming removed 5 bases from V and 1 base from J; junction bases left unmatched: 8. CDR1 and CDR2 from the germline V gene are SGHRS and YFSETQ. The CDR3 length is 16 residues. CDR3: CASRQDRGRRTDTQYF. The CDR3 coding sequence is TGCGCCAGCAGACAGGACAGGGGAAGACGCACAGATACGCAGTATTTT.

The table lists this clonotype with many counts. The chain uses TRBV5-1 and TRBJ2-7; D may correspond to TRBD1 or TRBD2 (5 bases each). The CDR3 has 15 residues. V was pared by 2 bases and J by 7 bases, with 19 bases between. In germline, CDR1 is SGHRS, CDR2 YFSETQ. The CDR3 loop is CASSFDGTLYNEQYF. The DNA for the CDR3 is TGCGCCAGCAGCTTCGACGGGACCCTCTACAATGAGCAGTACTTC.

This clonotype was detected ten times or more. The chain combines TRBV7-2 with TRBJ2-1, with D hard to call. Germline V CDR1 and CDR2: SGHTA, FQGNSA. The CDR3 runs to 12 residues. V was clipped by 1 base and J by 12 bases, with 10 bases between them. The CDR3 coding sequence is TGTGCCAGCAGCTTAGGAGGTATGGGGCAGTTCTTC. Translated: CASSLGGMGQFF.

This clonotype appeared a single time. The gene calls are TRBV6-6 and TRBJ2-1; TRBD2 is a possible D gene (6 bases). The CDR3 contains 14 residues. Looked up from germline, CDR1 is MNHNY and CDR2 is SVGAGI (reference sequence). V lost 1 base, J lost 5 bases, and 9 bases lay in between. For the CDR3, the DNA is TGTGCCAGCAGTTACTGGTCGGGAGACAATGAGCAGTTCTTC. It codes for CASSYWSGDNEQFF.

The chain is built from TRBV12-3 or TRBV12-4 and TRBJ2-5; D is perhaps TRBD2 (6 bases). With the DNA end fitting TRBJ2-1 better, the J assignment may be wrong. This CDR3 has 14 amino acids. The CDR3 DNA reads TGTGCCAGCCGGTTCGCGGGGACCCGCAATGAGCAGTTCTTC. Translating gives CASRFAGTRNEQFF.

J is TRBJ2-6 and V is TRBV7-9; weak D call: TRBD2 (7 bases). Deletions cut 5 bases from V and 2 bases from J, with 13 bases between. This CDR3 has 16 residues. Germline assignment: CDR1 SEHNR and CDR2 FQNEAQ (reference sequence). The CDR3 DNA sequence: TGTGCCAGCAGCCCTAGGGGGGGGGCTGGGGCCAACGTCCTGACTTTC. Translation gives CASSPRGGAGANVLTF. Looking up the rest from reference TRBV7-9 and TRBJ2-6 gives the full variable domain: DTGVSQNPRHKITKRGQNVTFRCDPISEHNRLYWYRQTLGQGPEFLTYFQNEAQLEKSRLLSDRFSAERPKGSFSTLEIQRTEQGDSAMYLCASSPRGGAGANVLTFGAGSRLTVL.

J is TRBJ2-3 and V is TRBV7-3, with D possibly TRBD2 on 6 matching bases. Gene TRBJ2-1 matches the end of the DNA better, so the J call may be wrong. CDR3 length: 14 residues. The germline V gene encodes CDR1 SGHTA and CDR2 FQGTGA. DNA of the CDR3: TGTGCCAGCAGCCCCGGACTGGAGGGCATTGAGCAGTTCTTC. Its translation is CASSPGLEGIEQFF.

V and J are TRBV7-8 and TRBJ1-1, with no clear D. The end of the DNA fits TRBJ1-5 better, so the J call may be wrong. Germline lookup yields CDR1 SGHVS and CDR2 FQNEAQ. There are 14 residues in the CDR3. The CDR3 DNA reads TGTGCCAGCAGCTTAGAGTCCTCCGGTCAGCCCCAGCATTTT. This gives the protein CASSLESSGQPQHF.

This clonotype was seen repeatedly, ten times or more. The rearrangement joins TRBV27 to TRBJ2-1; 16 bases line up with TRBD2. Germline CDR1 reads MNHEY; CDR2 reads SMNVEV (reference sequence). The CDR3 has 19 residues. J was trimmed by 4 bases and V by 6 bases; bases with no gene match: 12. The CDR3 DNA sequence: TGTGCCAGCAGGGGGACTAGCGGGAGGGCCCGAGCTAGGTACAATGAGCAGTTCTTC. It yields the protein CASRGTSGRARARYNEQFF.

This chain connects TRBV11-3 to TRBJ2-5; TRBD1 agrees at 7 bases. The CDR3 contains 14 residues. Germline loops: CDR1 SGHNT, CDR2 YENEEA. V shed 10 bases, J shed 11 bases, and the junction held 19 bases outside the gene matches. CDR3: CATNRDSVVNEQYF. Here the CDR3 DNA reads TGTGCCACTAACCGGGACAGCGTGGTCAATGAGCAGTACTTC.

This clonotype was seen repeatedly, ten times or more. The DNA for the CDR3 is TGTGCCAGCAGTTTAGAACAGGGGTCAGGAGGCTACACCTTC. Amino acids: CASSLEQGSGGYTF. The chain carries TRBV12-3 or TRBV12-4 and TRBJ1-2, with 7 bases that match TRBD1. Trimming removed 1 base from V and 8 bases from J; junction bases left unmatched: 7. The CDR3 length is 14 residues.

A single count supports this clonotype. One junction end does not reproduce the germline sequence, and a read error may be involved. The gene calls are TRBV4-1 and TRBJ1-5, with no clear D. The CDR3 totals 15 residues. Per the germline V gene, CDR1 is MGHRA and CDR2 is YSYEKL. In DNA, the CDR3 is TGTGCCAGCAGCGCCTTCGCCAGTTCGGAACAGCCCCAGCATTTT. Translating gives CASSAFASSEQPQHF.

This clonotype was counted many times. V usage is TRBV5-5 and J usage is TRBJ2-3; no firm D call. The length of the CDR3 is 14 residues. V gave up 0 bases and J gave up 4 bases, with 9 bases separating them. The germline V gene has CDR1 SGHKS and CDR2 YYEKEE (reference sequence). The CDR3 region is CASSLVGMADTQYF. The CDR3 bases are TGTGCCAGCAGCTTGGTGGGGATGGCAGATACGCAGTATTTT.